The T cell receptor beta chain under discussion was sequenced for a study of blood T cell repertoires in COVID-19. Germline lookup yields CDR1 MNHNS and CDR2 SASEGT. Losses at the gene ends were 5 bases for V and 2 bases for J; bases not matched to a gene: 5. The length of the CDR3 is 14 residues. Assay used: immunoSEQ multiplex PCR; TCRdb lists only in-frame clones, some missing. The sample yields 95,000 to 100,000 clones, roughly 85% seen once. The chain joins TRBV6-1 to TRBJ1-2, with TRBD1 identical over 7 bases. The sample consisted of peripheral blood. The clonotype originates from a woman aged 65 to 85 with active or convalescent COVID-19. The CDR3 region has the DNA TGTGCCAGCAGTTCGGGACAGCTAAACTATGGCTACACCTTC. It specifies CASSSGQLNYGYTF.